This TCR beta chain was observed in a study of cytotoxic CD8 clonotypes in ibrutinib-treated CLL. As for the study in general: Investigators reported approximately 25 partial and 2 complete responses; after median roughly 63 months, approximately 15 patients remained remitted and around twelve progressed. Regarding the study as a whole: Treatment left the uncommon public clonotypes either contracted or stable in frequency. Baseline-level clonality went beyond age-matched healthy donors and moved in step with circulating CD8+ T-cell counts.

Germline loops: CDR1 SGHRS, CDR2 YFSETQ. The CDR3 extends over 12 amino acids. V shed 4 bases and J shed 2 bases, with 6 bases lying between them. This clone has just one count. The antigen remains undetermined. Generated by immunoSEQ multiplex PCR, the TCRdb table keeps only in-frame clones and is missing some. The sample has roughly 180,000 clones, over 55% seen once. The receptor was derived from a human donor with chronic lymphocytic leukemia. The rearrangement joins TRBV5-1 to TRBJ1-1; no clear D gene. Source: PBMCs, taken after 24 months of ibrutinib treatment. CDR3 loop: CASSTVNTEAFF. The DNA for the CDR3 is TGCGCCAGCAGCACGGTCAACACTGAAGCTTTCTTT.